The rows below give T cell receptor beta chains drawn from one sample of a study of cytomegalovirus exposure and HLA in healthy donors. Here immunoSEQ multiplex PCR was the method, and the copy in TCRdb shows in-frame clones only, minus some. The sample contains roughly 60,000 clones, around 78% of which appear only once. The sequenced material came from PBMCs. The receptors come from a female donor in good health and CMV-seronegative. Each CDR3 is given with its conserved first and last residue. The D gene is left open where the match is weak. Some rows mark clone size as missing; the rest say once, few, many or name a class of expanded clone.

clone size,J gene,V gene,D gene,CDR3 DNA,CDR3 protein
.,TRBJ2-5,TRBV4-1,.,TGCGCCAGCAGCCAACTGTCTCACAGACAGGAGCAAGAGACCCAGTACTTC,CASSQLSHRQEQETQYF
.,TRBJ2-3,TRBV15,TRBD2,TGTGCCACCAGCAGAGGTGATCTAGCGGGCTTACAATCAGATACGCAGTATTTT,CATSRGDLAGLQSDTQYF
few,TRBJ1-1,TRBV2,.,TGTGCCAGCAGTGAGGCGGGGCTCTCGTCTGAAGCTTTCTTT,CASSEAGLSSEAFF
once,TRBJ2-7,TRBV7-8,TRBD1,TGTGCCAGCAGCCGACAGGGGGCACGATTCTTC,CASSRQGARFF
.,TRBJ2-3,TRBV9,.,TGTGCCAGCAGCGTAGGGGGCCGGACAGATACGCAGTATTTT,CASSVGGRTDTQYF
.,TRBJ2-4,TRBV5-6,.,TGTGCCAGCAGCTTCTTAGCCAAAAACATTCAGTACTTC,CASSFLAKNIQYF
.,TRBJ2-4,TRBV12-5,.,TGTGCTAGTGGGCCAACAGGGCCCCCCGGAAACATTCAGTACTTC,CASGPTGPPGNIQYF
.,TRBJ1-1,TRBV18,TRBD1,TGTGCCAGCTCAGCAGGACAGGGTGTTTATGATGCCGAAGCTTTCTTT,CASSAGQGVYDAEAFF
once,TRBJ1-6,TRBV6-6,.,TGTGCCAGCAGCCCCCAGAATTCACCCCTCCACTTT,CASSPQNSPLHF
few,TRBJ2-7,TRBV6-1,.,TGTGCCAGCAGTGAAGGAACGGGGAGCTCCTACGAGCAGTACTTC,CASSEGTGSSYEQYF
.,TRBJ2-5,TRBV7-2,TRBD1,TGTACCAGCAGCTTAGCAGGTTACAGGGGGCCCCAAGAGACCCAGTACTTC,CTSSLAGYRGPQETQYF
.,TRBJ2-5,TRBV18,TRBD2,TGTGCCAGCACTCGGGGGGGAGCAGAGACCCAGTACTTC,CASTRGGAETQYF
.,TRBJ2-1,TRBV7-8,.,TGTGCCAGCAGCTTAGATTGGGGGGATGAGCAGTTCTTC,CASSLDWGDEQFF
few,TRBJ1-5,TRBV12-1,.,TGTGCCAGCAGCTTAGAGCAGGGGAAAAGCAATCAGCCCCAGCATTTT,CASSLEQGKSNQPQHF
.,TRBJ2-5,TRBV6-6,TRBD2,TGTGCCAGCAGTTACGGCCTAGCGGGGGAGACCCAGTACTTC,CASSYGLAGETQYF
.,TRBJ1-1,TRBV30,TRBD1,TGTGCCTGGAGTGACGACAGGGGGCCGGGAGCTTTCTTT,CAWSDDRGPGAFF
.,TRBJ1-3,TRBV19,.,TGTGCCACCACCGGCGGACACTTGGGGGGAAACACCATATATTTT,CATTGGHLGGNTIYF
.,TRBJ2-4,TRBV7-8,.,TGTGCCAGCAGCTTCAGCCTACAGGGCGCCAAAAACATTCAGTACTTC,CASSFSLQGAKNIQYF
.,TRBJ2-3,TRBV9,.,TGTGCCAGCAGCGTAGGGGCAGGGGGCACAGATACGCAGTATTTT,CASSVGAGGTDTQYF
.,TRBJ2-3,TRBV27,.,TGTGCCAGCAGTCTCCCCCGGCCGGGTACGCAGTATTTT,CASSLPRPGTQYF
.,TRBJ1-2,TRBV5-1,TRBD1,TGCGCCAGCAGCTCGGGACAGGGGGCCGGGAGGGAGTATGGCTACACCTTC,CASSSGQGAGREYGYTF
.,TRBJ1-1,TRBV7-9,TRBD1,TGTGCCAGCAGCCACCGTCCGGGACAGGGTCGACCTGAAGCTTTCTTT,CASSHRPGQGRPEAFF
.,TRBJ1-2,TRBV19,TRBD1,TGTGCCAGTAGTATAGGAGGGGGCCACTATGGCTACACCTTC,CASSIGGGHYGYTF
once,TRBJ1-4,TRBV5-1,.,TGCGCCAGCAGCTTGGTTGTCGCAACTAATGAAAAACTGTTTTTT,CASSLVVATNEKLFF
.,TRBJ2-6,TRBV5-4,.,TGTGCCAGCAGCCGGGACTCCTCCTTCTCTGGGGCCAACGTCCTGACTTTC,CASSRDSSFSGANVLTF
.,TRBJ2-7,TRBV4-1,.,TGCGCCAGCAGCCAACAGGGTGCGACACTTTACGAACAGTACTTC,CASSQQGATLYEQYF
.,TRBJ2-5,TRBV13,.,TGTGCCAGCAGCGACGCCCGGGGGGCAGGAGAGACCCAGTACTTC,CASSDARGAGETQYF
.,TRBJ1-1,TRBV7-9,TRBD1,TGTGCCAGCAGCACCAACAGGGGTTGGAACACTGAAGCTTTCTTT,CASSTNRGWNTEAFF
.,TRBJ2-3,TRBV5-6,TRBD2,TGTGCCAGCAGCCCCCTGGGGCTAGCGGGGGGGCGGACAGATACGCAGTATTTT,CASSPLGLAGGRTDTQYF
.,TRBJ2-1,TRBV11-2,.,TGTGCCAGCAGCTTACCTCAAGCTAAGAGCGAGCAGTTCTTC,CASSLPQAKSEQFF
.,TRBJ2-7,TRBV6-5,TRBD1,TGTGCCAGCAGTTACTACCGGACAGGGGGGAGCGAGCAGTACTTC,CASSYYRTGGSEQYF
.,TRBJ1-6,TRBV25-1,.,TGTGCCAGCAGTGAATCGGCGGGTCTCCATTCACCCCTCCACTTT,CASSESAGLHSPLHF
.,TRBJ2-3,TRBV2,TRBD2,TGTGCCAGCAGTGTCCCCGGGACTAGCGGGGGGGCATCAGATACGCAGTATTTT,CASSVPGTSGGASDTQYF
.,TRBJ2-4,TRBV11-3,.,TGTGCCAGCAGCTTAGACGGTTCAGGGGGGCTCCAGTACTTC,CASSLDGSGGLQYF
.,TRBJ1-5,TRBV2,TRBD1,TGTGCCAGCAGTGGATTGGGACAGCATCAGCCCCAGCATTTT,CASSGLGQHQPQHF
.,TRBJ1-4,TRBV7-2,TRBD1,TGTGCCAGCAGCTTAGCGGGACAGGGGGAAAAACTGTTTTTT,CASSLAGQGEKLFF
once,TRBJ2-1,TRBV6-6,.,TGTGCCAGCAGTTACAGGGACACCGGCAATGAGCAGTTCTTC,CASSYRDTGNEQFF
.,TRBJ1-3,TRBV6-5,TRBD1,TGTGCCAGCAGTCCCTCAGGGGGCTCTGGAAACACCATATATTTT,CASSPSGGSGNTIYF
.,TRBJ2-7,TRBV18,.,TGTGCCAGCTCACCTGCGGAAACCGCTCAACTCGACTTC,CASSPAETAQLDF
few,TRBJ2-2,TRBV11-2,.,TGTGCCAGCAGCTGGGCAGGGACGAACACCGGGGAGCTGTTTTTT,CASSWAGTNTGELFF
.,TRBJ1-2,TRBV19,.,TGTGCCAGTAGCGAAACAGGGTTAAGGGAGGGCGGCTACACCTTC,CASSETGLREGGYTF
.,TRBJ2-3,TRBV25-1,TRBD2,TGTGCCAGCAGTGAATATACCCGACTAGCGGGGGGAGATACGCAGTATTTT,CASSEYTRLAGGDTQYF
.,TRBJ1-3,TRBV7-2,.,TGTGCCAGCAGCCCGGGGGGGACGCGGGACACCATATATTTT,CASSPGGTRDTIYF
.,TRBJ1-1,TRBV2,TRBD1,TGTGCCAGCAGACCCAGGGGGAAGACCACTGAAGCTTTCTTT,CASRPRGKTTEAFF
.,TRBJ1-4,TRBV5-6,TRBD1,TGTGCCAGCAGCTCCTCAGGGGGAACTAATGAAAAACTGTTTTTT,CASSSSGGTNEKLFF
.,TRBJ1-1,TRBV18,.,TGTGCCAGCTCACCACTTGATGCGGGAAACACTGAAGCTTTCTTT,CASSPLDAGNTEAFF
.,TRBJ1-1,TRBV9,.,TGTGCCAGCAGCGTCGGGGGGGGTTATACTGAAGCTTTCTTT,CASSVGGGYTEAFF
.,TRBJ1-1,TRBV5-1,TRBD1,TGCGCCAGCAGGGAGGGGACAGCGAACACTGAAGCTTTCTTT,CASREGTANTEAFF
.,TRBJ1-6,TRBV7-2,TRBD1,TGTGCCAGCAGCCACCCAAGGACAGGGCTTAATTCACCCCTCCACTTT,CASSHPRTGLNSPLHF
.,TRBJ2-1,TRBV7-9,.,TGTGCCAGCAGCTTAGCGGGGGACTATGAGCAGTTCTTC,CASSLAGDYEQFF
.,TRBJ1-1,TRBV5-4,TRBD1,TGTGCCAGCAGCTTTCGGGACAGGGACACTGAAGCTTTCTTT,CASSFRDRDTEAFF
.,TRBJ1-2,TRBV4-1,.,TGCGCCAGCAGCCAAGACGGAGCGGGGGGCTATGGCTACACCTTC,CASSQDGAGGYGYTF
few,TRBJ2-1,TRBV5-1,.,TGCGCCAGCAGCTTGGTGGCAACCTCCTACAATGAGCAGTTCTTC,CASSLVATSYNEQFF
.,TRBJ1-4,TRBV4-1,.,TGCGCCAGCAGCCAAACGTCAGGGGCAACTAATGAAAAACTGTTTTTT,CASSQTSGATNEKLFF
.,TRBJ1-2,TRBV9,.,TGTGCCAGCAGCGTAGGGCCAGGGGCGCGGGAGGTTGGCTACACCTTC,CASSVGPGAREVGYTF
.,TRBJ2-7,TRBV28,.,TGTGCCAGCAGTCCCCCCGCCAGTTACTACGAGCAGTACTTC,CASSPPASYYEQYF